This T cell receptor (beta chain) was sequenced in a study of cytomegalovirus exposure and HLA in healthy donors. Study-level points and caveats: Fewer N-insertions than the roughly 630-donor mean were reportedly shown by an Asian-associated ancestry cluster in a later analysis.

The PCR ran on 60 Vbeta and 13 Jbeta primers. Some clones are missing from TCRdb's copy, which holds only in-frame ones; the method was immunoSEQ multiplex PCR. The table includes tens of thousands of clones, about 80% detected once. As regards this clone: Its antigen is currently unknown.

Per the germline V gene, CDR1 is MNHNS and CDR2 is SASEGT. The CDR3 totals 15 residues. The V gene end was trimmed by 9 bases and the J gene end by 0 bases; junction bases not matched to a gene: 7. Sequencing was performed on PBMCs. The chain is built from TRBV6-1 and TRBJ2-4; 8 positions agree with TRBD2. The receptor's source is a woman aged 45-65 years in good health and CMV-seropositive. CDR3 nucleotide sequence: TGTGCCAGTAGAGCGGGGGACCTAGCCAAAAACATTCAGTACTTC. Protein: CASRAGDLAKNIQYF.